The clone carrying this T cell receptor (beta chain) came up once. Its antigen is not known. The library came from three nested PCR rounds adapted from ARM-PCR protocols. From the multiplex PCR reads, TCRdb called clonotypes with MiXCR, one entry per CDR3 protein. The data hold around 70,000 distinct CDR3 sequences, with 55% to 85% observed a single time. This sample is drawn from a study of tumor and adjacent non-tumor tissue in lung cancer. Across the whole study: The cohort had 12 adenocarcinoma, a couple of squamous cell and 1 small cell patients. Some 3.9 million productive TCRbeta reads were obtained per sample on average. Whole-study results and caveats: Top 100 clones took a larger repertoire share in normal lung. TCR diversity was significantly greater in tumor than normal lung tissue.

This sample's RNA came from whole unsorted tissue. This CDR3 region has 18 residues. Germline assignment: CDR1 MNHNS and CDR2 SASEGT. V was pared by 0 bases and J by 5 bases, with 22 bases between. The V and J genes are TRBV6-1 and TRBJ1-1; weak D call: TRBD1 (5 bases). The specimen sequenced was lung tumor tissue. The sequence was collected from a man aged 55 to 70 with non-small cell lung cancer. The CDR3 bases are TGTGCCAGCAGTGAAGCGTTAATGACAGTGGGCTCGAATACTGAAGCTTTCTTT. Translated, it gives CASSEALMTVGSNTEAFF.